This TCR beta chain is drawn from a study of CD8+CD57+ T cells in acquired aplastic anemia. Looking at the study overall: DNA recovered from sorted CD4+ and CD8+ cells had a mean of 3.2 ug. Researchers reported that healthy donors averaged about 9.8 million reads for CD4+ cells.

Overall study findings and caveats: Any difference that existed in CD8+ Simpson's diversity between patients and controls was not significant. Both patients and controls carried the same twenty-nine CD8+ CDR3 sequences.

CDR3 length: 15 residues. V was trimmed by 2 bases and J by 3 bases, leaving 10 bases between them. Germline V gene sequence: CDR1 SGHVS, CDR2 FNYEAQ. TCR beta VDJ combinations and CDR3 sequences were profiled from genomic DNA. TCRdb reanalysed the reads using MiXCR and keeps one entry per CDR3 protein. The sample lists about 190,000 distinct CDR3 sequences, around half occurring once. As regards this clonotype: The target antigen is unknown.

The specimen sequenced was sorted CD4+, CD8+, or CD8+CD57+ T cells (not recorded which) from PBMCs. The clonotype was recovered from a human donor in good health, serving as a control. V and J are TRBV7-6 and TRBJ2-2, with no clear D. The CDR3 loop is CASSLLGRDTGELFF. CDR3 nucleotide sequence: TGTGCCAGCAGCTTATTGGGCCGGGACACCGGGGAGCTGTTTTTT. The complete variable domain, with remaining parts taken from reference TRBV7-6 and TRBJ2-2, reads GAGVSQSPRYKVTKRGQDVALRCDPISGHVSLYWYRQALGQGPEFLTYFNYEAQQDKSGLPNDRFSAERPEGSISTLTIQRTEQRDSAMYRCASSLLGRDTGELFFGEGSRLTVL.